This T cell receptor (beta chain) was retrieved from a study of cytomegalovirus exposure and HLA in healthy donors. Findings and limits, study-wide: Common viral pathogens (according to a later analysis) appeared linked to several of the most significant clusters.

PCR involved 60 Vbeta and 13 Jbeta primers. Profiling relied on immunoSEQ multiplex PCR, and the TCRdb table lists in-frame clones only, not all of them. The data show approximately 46,000 clones, with roughly 76% seen just once and 5% to 6.5% held by the top ten. Comments on this clone: Its matching antigen is unknown.

This CDR3 has 16 residues. V lost 3 bases, J lost 5 bases, and 6 bases stayed unmatched. Looked up from germline, CDR1 is MGHRA and CDR2 is YSYEKL. Material for sequencing was PBMCs. The chain carries TRBV4-1 and TRBJ2-2; 10 nucleotides line up with TRBD2. This clonotype was sampled from a man aged 25-45 years in good health and CMV-seronegative. CDR3 sequence (DNA): TGCGCCAGCAGCCACCGACTAGCGGGTCCGACCGGGGAGCTGTTTTTT. Its protein is CASSHRLAGPTGELFF.